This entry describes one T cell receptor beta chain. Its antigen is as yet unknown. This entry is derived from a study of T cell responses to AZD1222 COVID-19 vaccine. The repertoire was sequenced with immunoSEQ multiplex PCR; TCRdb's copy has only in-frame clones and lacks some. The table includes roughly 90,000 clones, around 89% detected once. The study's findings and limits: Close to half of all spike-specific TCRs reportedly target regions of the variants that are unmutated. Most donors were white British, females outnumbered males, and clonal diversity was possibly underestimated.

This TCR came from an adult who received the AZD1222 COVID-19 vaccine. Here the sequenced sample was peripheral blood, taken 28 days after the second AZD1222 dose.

CDR3 in amino acids: CASSRGTGLDEQYF. The CDR3 coding sequence is TGTGCCAGCAGCCGCGGGACAGGGCTCGACGAGCAGTACTTC. The chain uses TRBV7-2 and TRBJ2-7; 9 bases map to TRBD1. Trimming at V came to 5 bases and at J to 5 bases, leaving 7 bases not matched to a gene. CDR3 length: 14 residues. Germline CDR1 is SGHTA and CDR2 is FQGNSA.